The next 9 T cell receptor beta chains were all read from a single sample in a study of molecular identifiers for immune sequencing clone quantification. TCRdb itself ran the PCR reads through MiXCR, one entry per CDR3 protein. The sample has more than 550,000 distinct CDR3 sequences, roughly 27% seen once. Sequencing used naive CD8+ T cells from blood, with Jurkat cell RNA spiked in. The subset was: FACS-sorted CD8+CD4-CCR7+CD45RA+ naive T cells. These TCRs come from a human donor in good health. Some libraries in this study had Jurkat cell RNA spiked in.

In regard to this clonotype: The junction departs from the called germline gene at one end, perhaps through a read error. The chain joins TRBV9 to TRBJ1-4, with D maybe TRBD1 (5 bases). CDR3 length: 13 amino acids. Germline V gives CDR1 SGDLS, CDR2 YYNGEE. The DNA for the CDR3 is TGTGTCAGCGCCGGGGACGAAATTGAAAAACTGTTTTTT. Translated: CVSAGDEIEKLFF.

This clonotype has at least ten counts. This chain joins TRBV7-9 and TRBJ2-5; D may be TRBD1 (6 bases). There are 14 residues in the CDR3. The V end lost 4 bases, the J end lost 0 bases, and 9 bases lay between the germline ends. CDR1 SEHNR and CDR2 FQNEAQ come from the germline V gene (reference sequence). CDR3 nucleotides: TGTGCCAGCAGCTCCGGGACATACCAAGAGACCCAGTACTTC. Protein sequence: CASSSGTYQETQYF.

V and J are TRBV7-6 and TRBJ1-1; D is ambiguous. Deletions cut 0 bases from V and 0 bases from J, with 17 bases between. Germline values: CDR1 SGHVS, CDR2 FNYEAQ. CDR3 length: 18 residues. CDR3 nucleotides: TGTGCCAGCAGCTTAGCGATGGCCGGGGAGGGCATGAACACTGAAGCTTTCTTT. Protein product: CASSLAMAGEGMNTEAFF. Together with reference TRBV7-6 and TRBJ1-1, the CDR3 gives the full variable domain: GAGVSQSPRYKVTKRGQDVALRCDPISGHVSLYWYRQALGQGPEFLTYFNYEAQQDKSGLPNDRFSAERPEGSISTLTIQRTEQRDSAMYRCASSLAMAGEGMNTEAFFGQGTRLTVV.

This clonotype was recorded many times. The V and J genes are TRBV30 and TRBJ2-2; no firm D call. Germline lookup yields CDR1 GTSNPN and CDR2 SVGIG (reference sequence). This CDR3 spans 12 amino acids. V was cut by 1 base and J by 7 bases, with 7 bases left in between. The CDR3, as DNA: TGTGCCTGGAGTGAGGGCGGCGGGGAGCTGTTTTTT. This encodes CAWSEGGGELFF.

As concerns this clonotype: With a much larger clone just one base away, this may be a read error. This CDR3 fails to terminate in the conserved phenylalanine or tryptophan, so it likely reflects a read error. This rearrangement joins TRBV7-8 to TRBJ1-5; perhaps TRBD1 as D (6 bases). Germline V CDR1 and CDR2: SGHVS, FQNEAQ. The CDR3 runs 15 residues. V was shortened by 3 bases and J by 5 bases, with 14 bases between the two germline ends. The CDR3 nucleotides read TGTGCCAGCAGCTTTGGGGCGGGGGGCGATCAGCCCCAGCATCTT. Its translation: CASSFGAGGDQPQHL.

The chain couples TRBV7-9 to TRBJ1-1; 8 bases fit TRBD1. J gave up 7 bases and V 3 bases, and 10 bases lay outside the gene matches. CDR3 size: 15 residues. The germline V gene encodes CDR1 SEHNR and CDR2 FQNEAQ (reference sequence). The CDR3, as DNA: TGTGCCAGCAGCTTTCTGACAGGGGTGATGAGTGAAGCTTTCTTT. This gives the protein CASSFLTGVMSEAFF.

The table lists this clonotype with a few counts. The gene calls are TRBV6-6 and TRBJ1-2; D remains unclear. The CDR3 covers 14 residues. CDR1 and CDR2 from the germline V gene are MNHNY and SVGAGI (reference sequence). Deletions cut 3 bases from V and 5 bases from J, with 13 bases between. The CDR3 sequence is CASSYGWADYGYTF. The CDR3 DNA sequence: TGTGCCAGCAGTTATGGTTGGGCGGATTATGGCTACACCTTC.

As concerns this clonotype: One base away lies a much larger clone, so this may be a sequencing read error. The V and J genes are TRBV20-1 and TRBJ1-5; the D gene is possibly TRBD1 (6 bases). The CDR3 contains 15 residues. The ends were cut back, 3 bases at V and 4 bases at J, with 16 bases in the middle. CDR1 DFQATT and CDR2 SNEGSKA come from the germline V gene (reference sequence). The CDR3 nucleotides are TGCAGTGCTAGCCCGGGGGCAGGAGGGAATCAGCCCCAGCATTTT. Residues: CSASPGAGGNQPQHF.

In its sample, this clonotype was seen once. V gene TRBV5-1 combines with J gene TRBJ2-5; D is undetermined. V lost 2 bases, J lost 5 bases, and 13 bases lay in between. The CDR3 contains 14 residues. The germline V gene has CDR1 SGHRS and CDR2 YFSETQ. The CDR3 sequence: CASSFGRLGETQYF. For the CDR3, the DNA is TGCGCCAGCAGCTTTGGAAGGTTAGGGGAGACCCAGTACTTC.